This note documents a single T cell receptor beta chain sequence. Its target is not known. Sequenced material consisted of expressed TCRB transcripts (all of the isolated RNA was reverse transcribed). Measured with immunoSEQ multiplex PCR; TCRdb has only the in-frame clones, and not every one. The top ten hold around 0.02% of the sample, which has 860,000 or so clones, roughly 15% seen once. Cell sorting via CD45RO/CCR7/CD25/CD127/CD95/CD27 was performed to obtain CD4+ naive, central memory, regulatory and stem cell-like memory cells. The data belong to a study of beta chain features in type 1 diabetes. Overall study findings and caveats: The study found fewer insertions and more deletions at VDJ junctions in type 1 diabetes patients.

The germline V and J ends were trimmed by 4 bases and 4 bases, with 13 bases remaining between them. CDR1 and CDR2 (germline): SGHTA, FQGNSA. The CDR3 loop spans 14 amino acids. This receptor was identified in a woman aged 18-30 years in good health. Sequenced material: naive CD4+ T cells from blood. This chain joins TRBV7-2 and TRBJ1-1; weak D call: TRBD1 (5 bases). The CDR3 DNA sequence: TGTGCCAGCAGCTCATTTAGGGGATTCACTGAAGCTTTCTTT. This encodes CASSSFRGFTEAFF.